This T cell receptor beta chain is drawn from a study of vaccination and CD4 T cells after COVID-19. Study-wide points: Spike mono-reactivity held for 304 of 307 vaccine-specific clones in convalescent patients.

Points on this clonotype: What it binds is not known.

TCRdb itself ran the PCR reads through MiXCR, one entry per CDR3 protein. Of about 21,000 distinct CDR3 sequences in the sample, roughly 56% are singletons; the top ten hold over 0.75%. V shed 7 bases and J shed 0 bases, with 14 bases lying between them. The germline CDR1 and CDR2 sequences are DFQATT and SNEGSKA (reference sequence). The CDR3 length is 14 residues. This chain links TRBV20-1 with TRBJ2-3; no clear D gene. This specimen consisted of CD4+ T cells from blood, obtained before SARS-CoV-2 vaccination. The sequence came from a human donor who had recovered from COVID-19. The CDR3 coding sequence is TGCAGTGAGGAGCGCAGCCCTAGCACAGATACGCAGTATTTT. Its translation: CSEERSPSTDTQYF.